The 7 T cell receptor gamma chains in this list originate from one sample, sequenced in a study of gammadelta T cells in human blood. TCRdb re-called the RT-PCR reads with CATT. This sample has roughly 210 gamma-chain clones; approximately 1.5% occur once, and the top ten carry 55% to 80%. Sequenced input: non-Vgamma9Vdelta2 gamma-delta T cells from fetal blood. These receptors all stem from a human fetus.

In this sample, this clone turned up a few times. The protein that TCRdb holds for this DNA derives from a much larger clone and differs from the translated DNA at residue 3, which likely indicates a read error; the protein shown here is translated from the DNA. The rearrangement uses TRGV10 and TRGJ1 or TRGJ2. TRGV10 is an ORF, with its function uncertain. The CDR3 covers 11 residues. DNA for the CDR3: TGTGCTGTGTGGGATTATTATAAAAAACTCTTT. Protein sequence: CAVWDYYKKLF.

A remark on this clone: It differs at one base from a far larger clone, so likely a read error. The gene calls are TRGV10 and TRGJ1 or TRGJ2. TRGV10 is designated an ORF whose function remains uncertain. The CDR3 has 12 residues. CDR3 sequence (DNA): TGTGCTGCGTGGGATTATTATTATAAGAACCTCTTT. Protein product: CAAWDYYYKNLF.

As for this clone: The protein recorded in TCRdb matches a much larger clone and deviates from this DNA's translation at residue 10, suggesting a read error; the protein here is obtained by translating the DNA. The chain links TRGV8 to TRGJP1. This CDR3 is built from 15 residues. Germline-derived CDR1 and CDR2 are VENAVY and YDSYNSRV. CDR3 in amino acids: CATWDRLTTSWFKIF. Written as DNA, the CDR3 is TGTGCCACCTGGGATAGGCTTACCACTAGTTGGTTCAAGATATTT.

This clone occurred a few times. TCRdb pairs this DNA with a much larger clone's protein that differs at residue 7, likely a read error; the protein shown was translated from the DNA. This chain joins TRGV10 and TRGJP1. TRGV10 is given ORF status, its function remaining uncertain. The CDR3 spans 13 residues. Written as DNA, the CDR3 is TGTGCTGCGTGGGATACCTCTGGTTGGTTCAAGATATTT. Protein sequence: CAAWDTSGWFKIF.

This clone turned up a few times. The mismatch at residue 10 between this DNA's translation and the TCRdb protein of a much larger clone likely reflects a read error; the protein shown is translated from the DNA. This specimen includes other DNA sequences encoding the same CDR3. The chain is built from TRGV4 and TRGJ1 or TRGJ2. The CDR3 is 12 residues long. Germline V gene sequence: CDR1 EGSTGY, CDR2 YDSYTSSV. CDR3 sequence: CATWDGYYKNLF. For the CDR3, the DNA is TGTGCCACCTGGGATGGTTATTATAAGAACCTCTTT.

By sample fraction, this clone is hyperexpanded. The chain employs TRGV3 and TRGJP. Germline V CDR1 and CDR2: VTNTFY, YDVSTARD (reference sequence). Trimming took 0 bases from V and 7 from J; bases not matched to a gene: 3. The CDR3 runs 16 residues. The CDR3 is CATWDRRELGKKIKVF. In DNA, the CDR3 is TGTGCCACCTGGGACAGGCGGGAGTTGGGCAAAAAAATCAAGGTATTT.

A note on this clone: The amino acid sequence in TCRdb belongs to a much larger clone and departs from this DNA's translation at residue 12, likely a sequencing read error; the sequence shown is translated from the DNA. The gene calls are TRGV8 and TRGJP1. This CDR3 is 15 amino acids long. Per germline, CDR1 VENAVY and CDR2 YDSYNSRV. The CDR3 region is CATWDRGTTGWCKIF. CDR3 sequence (DNA): TGTGCCACCTGGGATAGGGGTACCACTGGTTGGTGCAAGATATTT.